Listed below are T cell receptor beta chains from one sample, sequenced in a study of blood T cell repertoires in COVID-19. Sequenced by immunoSEQ multiplex PCR; TCRdb stores in-frame clones only, minus some. This sample carries approximately 390,000 clones, around nine tenths of them seen once, and the ten largest clones take approximately 9.3%. The sequenced material came from PBMCs or T cells enriched from blood (not recorded which). These receptors all stem from a woman between 45 and 65 years old who had recovered from COVID-19. Each CDR3 is given with its conserved first and last residue. Each record gives: CDR3 DNA, CDR3 protein, D gene, V gene, J gene, clone size. A D gene is named only where the DNA matches it firmly. Clone size is stated in some rows and not others, as once, few, many or a class when expanded.

TGTGCCAGCAACATCGGGACAGGGGCTAATTCACCCCTCCACTTT	CASNIGTGANSPLHF	TRBD1	TRBV9	TRBJ1-6	.
TGTGCCAGCAGGAGCCCCACAGATACGCAGTATTTT	CASRSPTDTQYF	.	TRBV25-1	TRBJ2-3	.
TGCGCCAGCAGCCCTCGTGTCGGGGAGACCCAGTACTTC	CASSPRVGETQYF	.	TRBV4-3	TRBJ2-5	.
TGTGCCAGCACCGATACGACAGGTGCCCGCTATGGCTACACCTTC	CASTDTTGARYGYTF	.	TRBV11-2	TRBJ1-2	.
TGTGCCAGCAAACACCGGGACTCAAGGGAAGCTTTCTTT	CASKHRDSREAFF	.	TRBV7-2	TRBJ1-1	.
TGTGCCAGCAGCCAACGTGAGGCCGACTACGAGCAGTACTTC	CASSQREADYEQYF	.	TRBV4-2	TRBJ2-7	once
TGCGCCAGCAGCTACGGACAGGGTTATCAGCCCCAGCATTTT	CASSYGQGYQPQHF	TRBD1	TRBV4-1	TRBJ1-5	.
TGTGCCAGCAGTGACCATTACCCCGGGACAGCAAGCTCCTATAATTCACCCCTCCACTTT	CASSDHYPGTASSYNSPLHF	TRBD1	TRBV6-1	TRBJ1-6	.
TGTGCCAGCAGTCTGATCGGCGGGGGCGTTTCTGGAAACACCATATATTTT	CASSLIGGGVSGNTIYF	.	TRBV6-6	TRBJ1-3	few
TGTGCCAGCAGCCAAGAGGGCAATAGCAATCAGCCCCAGCATTTT	CASSQEGNSNQPQHF	.	TRBV3-1/TRBV3-2	TRBJ1-5	.
TGCGCCAGCAGCCGACTACTCGCGCAGGGGGAGCAGTTCTTC	CASSRLLAQGEQFF	.	TRBV5-1	TRBJ2-1	.
TGTGCCAGTAGTAGCAGGACAGTTTATAGCAATCAGCCCCAGCATTTT	CASSSRTVYSNQPQHF	.	TRBV19	TRBJ1-5	.
TGTGCCAGCAGCTTAGTACAGGGGGGCGGAAACACCATATATTTT	CASSLVQGGGNTIYF	TRBD1	TRBV7-2	TRBJ1-3	.
TGCGCCAGCAAAAGTGAACCGGGAACTAACTATGGCTACACCTTC	CASKSEPGTNYGYTF	.	TRBV5-1	TRBJ1-2	.
TGTGCCAGCAGCCCGCCCGGGACAGCCGATGAGCAGTTCTTC	CASSPPGTADEQFF	TRBD1	TRBV5-4	TRBJ2-1	.
TGTGCCAGCAGGTCGGCGGCCATCGGTACCGGGGAGCTGTTTTTT	CASRSAAIGTGELFF	.	TRBV7-3	TRBJ2-2	.
TGTGCCAGCAGCCTCACAGGGGGCTCCTACGAGCAGTACTTC	CASSLTGGSYEQYF	TRBD1	TRBV6-5	TRBJ2-7	.
TGCAGTGCTAGGGACAGGTTTGGCTACACCTTC	CSARDRFGYTF	TRBD1	TRBV20-1	TRBJ1-2	.